The entry that follows covers one T cell receptor beta chain sequence. The antigen remains undetermined. What was amplified from RNA transcripts were TCR beta CDR3 regions. With the HTBI primer set, the TCR CDR3 went through a first round of RT-PCR. TCRdb re-called the multiplex PCR reads with MiXCR, one entry per CDR3 protein. The table includes roughly 560,000 distinct CDR3 sequences, over 12% detected once. The data are from a study of T cells in Graves' hyperthyroidism and ophthalmopathy. Findings of the study overall: Ophthalmopathy and stable hyperthyroidism were separated by a 13 V-J model. Blood also contained most expanded thyroid clonotypes above 0.001.

Among ophthalmopathy patients, the Clinical Activity Score reached at least 3, the NOSPECS grade reached at least 4, and duration remained under 3 months. Diagnosing involved the use of clinical symptoms, serum thyroxine and TRAb, thyroid ultrasound and orbital computed tomography. Germline loops: CDR1 SGHAT, CDR2 FQNNGV. J was trimmed by 5 bases and V by 3 bases; bases with no gene match: 13. The CDR3 runs to 16 residues. The gene calls are TRBV11-2 and TRBJ2-7; 7 positions agree with TRBD2. Sequencing was performed on blood. The clonotype was recovered from a woman aged 40 to 50 with Graves' ophthalmopathy. The CDR3 DNA reads as TGTGCCAGCAGCTTTGGCGGGGGTGCCCTGGGAAACGAGCAGTACTTC. Encoded protein: CASSFGGGALGNEQYF.